This record concerns one TCR beta chain sequence. This receptor's antigen is unknown. Base qualities were left out, and no much larger clone turns up one base away. Following the manufacturer's instructions, the researchers used the immunoSEQ immune profiling system to amplify TCR beta CDR3 regions via multiplex PCR. An Illumina NextSeq system was used for sequencing. The source study handled its data this way. Sequence data were processed on the immunoSEQ Analyzer platform, and clonality was calculated as the square root of Simpson's index of productive rearrangements. V and J usage similarity was measured by Jensen-Shannon distance, and CDR3 generation probabilities were computed with OLGA. The researchers looked up shared CDR3 sequences in the immuneACCESS database (August 2020) and in VDJdb (December 2020). This immuneACCESS table, as held by TCRdb, lists in-frame sequences with V and J called but not all clones. Of the missing ones, under half trace to an unresolved V gene in checked studies; the others have no known cause. V, J and clone size reflect that table, while D and trimming were determined from the DNA. This sample lists tens of thousands of clones; 90% to 97% were detected once. The top ten clonotypes cover about 0.16% of the sample.

The entry originates in a study of monozygotic twins with cystic fibrosis (dated by TCRdb to the early 2020s). For the wider study: Barcoded libraries were made from about 2.7 micrograms of fragmented DNA using around 15 PCR cycles. The study compared TCR beta repertoires within and between 16 monozygotic twin pairs with cystic fibrosis to assess genetic influence on V and J gene usage. The cohort comprised ten female and six male twin pairs aged roughly 2.0 to 40 years, median about 10 years, mostly children and adolescents. Twins were ranked among 1,060 cohort participants for weight-for-height and FEVPerc (FEV1 disease centile) at the day of blood sampling. Data for three of the twin pairs had been reported previously in another context.

Including cysteine and phenylalanine, the CDR3 has 12 amino acids. Just CDR3 DNA is preserved here, 36 bases in frame from base 1. The germline V gene (reference sequence) supplies CDR1 GTSNPN and CDR2 SVGIG. Germline trimming: 4 bases from V, 2 bases from J; junction bases outside gene matches: 1. The investigation overall reported the following: Monozygotic CF twin pairs shared significantly more nucleotide-identical clonotypes within each pair than unrelated CF individuals shared with one another (P = 0.000026, Mann-Whitney). Simpson clonality was generally low (median around 0.01), suggesting a naive-dominated repertoire, with higher clonality in the most severely affected patients. In 13 of 16 pairs, V gene usage most closely resembled the co-twin's, and the same held for J usage in 8 of 16 pairs, a pattern suggesting genetic constraints. Only a small cohort was studied, and no association of shared CDR3 numbers with age, concordance or disease severity was found.

The twin pairs came from the European Cystic Fibrosis Twin and Sibling Study Cohort, a cohort that recruited patients from 158 CF clinics across 14 European countries. Zygosity and CFTR genotype were verified in-house, and zygosity was tested by multiplex PCR of nine short tandem repeat loci. Peripheral blood was sampled from each twin, and clinical parameters were recorded on the day of blood sampling. Genomic DNA was isolated from peripheral blood cells with phenol/chloroform and kept in TE buffer at 4 degrees C. This TCR derives from a girl aged 2-10 years with cystic fibrosis. Sequencing was carried out using blood. The chain was built from TRBV30 and TRBJ2-7; TRBD1 aligns with 8 central bases. The nucleotide sequence is given as TGTGCCTGGACAGGGGGCACCTACGAGCAGTACTTC. This gives the protein CAWTGGTYEQYF.